This T cell receptor beta chain came from a study of CD8+CD57+ T cells in acquired aplastic anemia. Study summary: An average of roughly 2.9 ug of DNA was obtained from sorted CD4+ and CD8+ cells.

Study outcomes and limitations: Any difference that existed in CD8+ Simpson's diversity between patients and controls was not significant.

This clonotype was found many times. Antigen unknown. Genomic DNA, the template, was used for profiling of the TCR beta VDJ and CDR3. Each CDR3 protein is one row after TCRdb ran MiXCR on the reads. Of approximately 270,000 distinct CDR3 sequences listed, roughly 50% were seen once; the top ten hold approximately 8.2%. CDR3 length: 13 amino acids. The V and J ends lost 1 base and 5 bases respectively, with 6 bases between them. Germline V CDR1 and CDR2: LNHDA, SQIVND (reference sequence). The chain combines TRBV19 with TRBJ1-5; D is undetermined. This receptor was taken from a human donor with severe aplastic anemia or a healthy control (not recorded which). Sequencing was performed on sorted CD4+, CD8+, or CD8+CD57+ T cells (not recorded which) from PBMCs. CDR3 loop: CASSIAWDQPQHF. The CDR3 DNA sequence: TGTGCCAGTAGTATAGCTTGGGATCAGCCCCAGCATTTT.